What follows describes a single TCR beta chain. The specificity of this receptor is unknown. No quality values exist for individual bases; no much larger clone is one base distant. Donors formed part of the validation cohort, which comprised about 130 subjects and was distinct from the first cohort of several hundred subjects. The data derive from a study of cytomegalovirus exposure and HLA in healthy donors (dated by TCRdb to 2016 to 2017). The study in broad terms: The 670 or so repertoires of the first cohort and the roughly 120 validation repertoires were produced on the same platform, according to a later analysis. High-throughput TCR immunosequencing, statistical association of individual TCRs with disease status, and machine learning were combined to predict cytomegalovirus infection status. The study aimed to test whether cataloging public T cell receptors could reveal signatures of past pathogen exposure. Along with the approximately 700-subject first cohort, a separate validation cohort of over 90 different subjects was used.

The full study reports these points: In a later analysis, TCRs clustered in the first cohort were found to also tend to co-occur in the roughly 130 validation repertoires, with 94% of cluster scores above 0. A later analysis lacked HLA typing for the validation cohort, so it scored co-occurrence in that cohort across all 120 repertoires. According to the authors, the approach could potentially be generalized to other disease states and immunological phenotypes. The study gave a list of around 170 TCR beta chains associated with cytomegalovirus. While some public TCRs were present in many individuals, most TCR sequences turned up only very rarely across donors. A few of the identified cytomegalovirus-associated TCR beta chains were confirmed in vitro to be specific for cytomegalovirus antigens. The classifier was reported to diagnose cytomegalovirus status with high specificity and sensitivity in both the original and validation cohorts.

Via the germline V gene, CDR1 is SNHLY and CDR2 FYNNEI. After removal of 8 bases from V and 4 bases from J, the junction retains 0 bases not matched to a gene. The CDR3 covers 11 residues, taking in both the cysteine and the phenylalanine. Kept here is only the CDR3 DNA, which spans 33 bases and is read in frame from base 1. Library prep was done by the immunoSEQ multiplex PCR assay. Turning to the authors' computational methods: A statistical classification framework was built for diagnosing cytomegalovirus status from the catalog of TCR beta chain sequences. TCRdb re-hosts the immuneACCESS table, in-frame sequences only. Its copies lack some clones; in the studies checked, an unresolved V gene accounts for under half of them, and the cause for the rest is not known. The V and J calls and clone size are taken from that table; D and trimming were inferred from the DNA. Present in this sample are 150,000 to 200,000 clones, roughly 82% of which were seen just once. Roughly 6.5% of the sample comes from the top ten.

This TCR was recovered from a man younger than 35 in good health and CMV-seropositive. Sequencing was carried out using PBMCs. This chain is built from TRBV2 and TRBJ2-5; 8 bases in the junction line up with TRBD2. The DNA is TGTGCCAGCGGACTAGCAGAGACCCAGTACTTC. Its protein reads: CASGLAETQYF.